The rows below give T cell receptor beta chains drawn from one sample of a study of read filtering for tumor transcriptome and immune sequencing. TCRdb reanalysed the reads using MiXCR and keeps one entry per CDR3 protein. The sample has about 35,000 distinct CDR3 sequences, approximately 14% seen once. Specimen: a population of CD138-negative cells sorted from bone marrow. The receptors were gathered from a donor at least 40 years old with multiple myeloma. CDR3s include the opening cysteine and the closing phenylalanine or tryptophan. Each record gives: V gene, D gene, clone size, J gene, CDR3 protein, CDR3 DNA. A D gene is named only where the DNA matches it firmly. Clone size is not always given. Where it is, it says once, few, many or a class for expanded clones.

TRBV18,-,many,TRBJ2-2,CASSRDRVSGELFF,TGTGCCAGCTCACGGGATCGGGTATCCGGGGAGCTGTTTTTT
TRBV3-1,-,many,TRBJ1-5,CASTLPGTGIYSNQPQHF,TGTGCCAGTACCCTTCCGGGCACAGGAATTTATAGCAATCAGCCCCAGCATTTT
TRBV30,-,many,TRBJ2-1,CAWRLDGHKEQFF,TGTGCCTGGAGACTCGACGGTCATAAGGAGCAGTTCTTC
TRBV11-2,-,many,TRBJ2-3,CASSSLRGKKATDTQYF,TGTGCCAGCAGCTCTCTTCGGGGAAAGAAAGCCACAGATACGCAGTATTTT
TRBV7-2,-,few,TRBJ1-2,CASSSLPPTRGYTF,TGTGCCAGCAGCTCCCTTCCTCCGACGAGGGGCTACACCTTC
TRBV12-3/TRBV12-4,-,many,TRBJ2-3,CASTSTDTQYF,TGTGCCAGCACTTCAACAGATACGCAGTATTTT
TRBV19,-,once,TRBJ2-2,CASSIDHAGELLF,TGTGCCAGTAGTATAGACCACGCCGGGGAGCTGCTTTTT
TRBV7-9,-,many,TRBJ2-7,CASSLAPSLYEQYF,TGTGCCAGCAGCTTAGCCCCCAGCCTCTACGAGCAGTACTTC
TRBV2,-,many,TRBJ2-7,CASSLGVYEQYF,TGTGCCAGCAGCTTAGGGGTATACGAGCAGTACTTC
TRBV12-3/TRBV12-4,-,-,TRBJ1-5,CASSSSGNQPQHF,TGTGCCAGCAGCTCGTCGGGCAATCAGCCCCAGCATTTT
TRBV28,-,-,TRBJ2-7,CASRGANYQQYF,TGTGCCAGTCGTGGGGCAAACTACCAGCAGTACTTC
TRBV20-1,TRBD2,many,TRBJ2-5,CSARPLTSGSRETQYF,TGCAGTGCTAGACCCTTGACTAGCGGGAGCCGGGAGACCCAGTACTTC
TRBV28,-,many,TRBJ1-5,CASSLLGGLGNQPQHF,TGTGCCAGCAGTTTGTTGGGGGGATTGGGCAATCAGCCCCAGCATTTT
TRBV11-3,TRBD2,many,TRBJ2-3,CASSLDLPLYSGASTDTQYF,TGTGCCAGCAGCTTAGATCTACCTCTCTATAGCGGGGCTAGCACAGATACGCAGTATTTT
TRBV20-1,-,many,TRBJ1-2,CSARQVPSNYGYTF,TGCAGTGCTCGACAAGTTCCTTCCAACTATGGCTACACCTTC
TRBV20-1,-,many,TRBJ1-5,CSATLGSNQPLHF,TGCAGTGCTACCCTTGGGAGCAATCAGCCCCTGCATTTT
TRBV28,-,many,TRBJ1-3,CASSLGQWGGNTIYF,TGTGCCAGCAGTTTAGGGCAGTGGGGAGGAAACACCATATATTTT
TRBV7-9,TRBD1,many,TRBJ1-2,CASSLAGTGANYGYTF,TGTGCCAGCAGCTTAGCCGGGACAGGGGCCAACTATGGCTACACCTTC
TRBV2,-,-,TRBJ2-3,CASKFAADTDKQYF,TGTGCCAGCAAGTTCGCGGCGGACACAGATAAGCAGTATTTT
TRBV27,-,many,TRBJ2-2,CASRGKPGTGELFF,TGTGCCAGCAGGGGAAAGCCGGGCACCGGGGAGCTGTTTTTT
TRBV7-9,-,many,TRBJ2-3,CASSMTDTQYF,TGTGCCAGCAGCATGACAGATACGCAGTATTTT
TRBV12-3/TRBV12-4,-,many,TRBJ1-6,CASSFGGSPLHF,TGTGCCAGCAGTTTTGGGGGGTCACCCCTCCACTTT
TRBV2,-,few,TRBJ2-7,CASSVGSHEQYF,TGTGCCAGCAGTGTAGGTAGCCACGAGCAGTACTTC
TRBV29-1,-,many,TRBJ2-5,CSVEGRGMETQYF,TGCAGCGTTGAAGGGAGGGGGATGGAGACCCAGTACTTC
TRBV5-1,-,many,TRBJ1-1,CASSLTPNTNTEAFF,TGCGCCAGCAGCTTGACCCCCAACACGAACACTGAAGCTTTCTTT
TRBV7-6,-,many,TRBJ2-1,CASSLIRDNEQFF,TGTGCCAGCAGCTTAATAAGGGACAATGAGCAGTTCTTC
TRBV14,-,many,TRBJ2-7,CASRPGTHSYEQYF,TGTGCCAGCAGACCCGGGACGCACTCCTACGAGCAGTACTTC
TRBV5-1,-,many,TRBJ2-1,CASSLAVGDNEQFF,TGCGCCAGCAGCTTGGCCGTCGGGGACAATGAGCAGTTCTTC
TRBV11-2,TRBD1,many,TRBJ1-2,CASSPDPGTGRRGYTF,TGTGCCAGCAGTCCTGACCCCGGGACAGGGCGCAGGGGCTACACCTTC
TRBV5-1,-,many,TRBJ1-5,CAGHLRQPQHF,TGCGCCGGTCATTTGCGTCAGCCCCAGCATTTT
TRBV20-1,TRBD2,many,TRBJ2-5,CSARDLRTSGETQYF,TGCAGTGCTAGAGATCTAAGGACTAGCGGAGAGACCCAGTACTTC
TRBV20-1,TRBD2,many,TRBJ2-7,CSASRDPGGEQYF,TGCAGTGCCAGCCGGGACCCGGGAGGCGAGCAGTACTTC
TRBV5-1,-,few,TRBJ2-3,CASRTEDTQYF,TGCGCCAGCCGAACGGAAGATACGCAGTATTTT
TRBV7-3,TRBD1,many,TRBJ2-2,CASRIRGYGGELFF,TGTGCCAGCAGAATCAGGGGGTATGGCGGGGAGCTGTTTTTT
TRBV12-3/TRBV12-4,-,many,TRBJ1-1,CASSFITEAFF,TGTGCCAGCAGTTTCATCACTGAAGCTTTCTTT
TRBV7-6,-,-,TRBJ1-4,CASSLGAVQEKLFF,TGTGCCAGCAGCTTAGGGGCGGTACAAGAAAAACTGTTTTTT
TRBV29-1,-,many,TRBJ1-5,CSVDTGVNQPQHF,TGCAGCGTTGACACGGGGGTTAATCAGCCCCAGCATTTT